The clone carrying this T cell receptor (beta chain) occurred once. Its antigen is not identified. The V gene end was trimmed by 3 bases and the J gene end by 6 bases; junction bases not matched to a gene: 4. Germline CDR1 KGHSH, CDR2 LQKENI. This CDR3 region has 13 residues. The Oncomine TCR Beta short-read assay sequenced DNA from cultured CD4+ T cells. TCRdb re-called the PCR reads with MiXCR, one entry per CDR3 protein. Of 20,000 to 25,000 distinct CDR3 sequences listed, under 55% are singletons. The data derive from a study of vaccination and CD4 T cells after COVID-19. As for the study in general: The authors used overlapping spike peptides from SARS-CoV-2, HCoV-NL63, HCoV-OC43 and HCoV-229E to stimulate cells. Study-wide findings and caveats: Spike mono-reactivity was found in 304 of 307 vaccine-specific clones from convalescent patients.

The treatment is: roughly 10-day PBMC culture with coronavirus spike peptide pools or control peptides (ViraFEST assay). This clonotype originated in a human donor who had recovered from COVID-19. Sequencing was performed on CD4+ T cells from blood, cultured in vitro. This chain joins TRBV18 and TRBJ1-2; 7 bases match TRBD1. The CDR3 nucleotides read TGTGCCAGCTCACCGATGACAGGGAATGGCTACACCTTC. Translated, it gives CASSPMTGNGYTF.